These 26 T cell receptor beta chains share one sample of origin, sequenced in a study of metastatic and nonmetastatic thyroid tumors. TCRdb re-clonotyped the PCR reads through MiXCR. The sample yields roughly 16,000 clones, roughly 29% seen once. Nobody among the patients had been given any treatment before thyroid surgery. What was sequenced was blood. The receptor set was obtained from a female donor with papillary thyroid cancer or a benign thyroid nodule (not recorded which). Some clones in this sample may be carry-over from other donors' samples.

This chain connects TRBV6-1 to TRBJ1-3; 7 bases match TRBD1. CDR3 length equals 14 residues. V was clipped by 6 bases and J by 4 bases; unmatched bases: 6. Germline V lookup: CDR1 MNHNS, CDR2 SASEGT. The CDR3 protein is CASRETGRGNTIYF. The CDR3 region has the DNA TGTGCCAGCAGGGAGACAGGGAGAGGAAACACCATATATTTT.

V usage is TRBV2 and J usage is TRBJ2-7; 9 positions match TRBD2. The J call may be mistaken, given a closer DNA end match to TRBJ2-1. This CDR3 has 15 amino acids. Germline V gene data show CDR1 as SNHLY and CDR2 as FYNNEI. The CDR3 loop reads CATNLLAGSSYEQFF. CDR3 bases: TGTGCCACCAACCTACTAGCGGGTAGCTCCTACGAGCAGTTCTTC.

This clone came up a few times. The CDR3 bases are TGTGCCAGCGCCCGCATGGGGGGCTCCCCTCTTCTCGAGCAGTACTTC. Translated, it gives CASARMGGSPLLEQYF. This chain links TRBV6-2 or TRBV6-3 with TRBJ2-7; D tentatively reads TRBD1 or TRBD2 (6 bases each). V lost 8 bases and J lost 6, with 26 bases in between. This CDR3 spans 16 amino acids. Per the germline V gene, CDR1 is MNHEY and CDR2 is SVGEGT.

This clone is classed as medium-sized. The chain employs TRBV5-1 and TRBJ2-7; TRBD1 matches at 7 bases. Unmatched junction bases numbered 4, after V lost 4 bases and J lost 3 bases. In germline, CDR1 is SGHRS, CDR2 YFSETQ. The CDR3 runs to 13 residues. The CDR3 bases are TGCGCCAGCAGCCTTCACAGGGGCTACGAGCAGTACTTC. It yields the protein CASSLHRGYEQYF.

The chain couples TRBV18 to TRBJ1-2; tentatively, D is TRBD1 (5 bases). The CDR3 covers 13 residues. V was shortened by 3 bases and J by 4 bases, with 9 bases between the two germline ends. Germline assignment: CDR1 KGHSH and CDR2 LQKENI. The CDR3 loop reads CASSPGPSYGYTF. The CDR3 nucleotides are TGTGCCAGCTCACCGGGACCTAGCTATGGCTACACCTTC.

The CDR3 DNA reads TGTGCCAGCAGCCCGACGGGCGGGGGGGAAGTCGATGAGCAGTACTTC. It translates to CASSPTGGGEVDEQYF. V is TRBV4-2 and J is TRBJ2-7; 9 nucleotides agree with TRBD2. CDR1 is LGHNA and CDR2 is YNFKEQ in the germline V gene. The CDR3 sequence is 16 residues long. J gave up 7 bases and V 4 bases, and 14 bases lay outside the gene matches.

This clone is labeled medium-sized (0.01 to 0.1%). The chain links TRBV6-5 to TRBJ1-6; no clear D gene. The CDR3 contains 13 residues. Between the trimmed V and J ends, which lost 2 bases and 5 bases, there was a span of 4 bases. The germline gives CDR1 MNHEY, CDR2 SVGAGI. The CDR3 sequence is CASSYRDNSPLHF. Here the CDR3 DNA reads TGTGCCAGCAGTTACCGGGATAATTCACCCCTCCACTTT.

At least ten counts were recorded for this clone. The CDR3 DNA reads as TGTGCCAGCAGCTTCGTGGGCGACAATGAGCAGTTCTTC. It codes for CASSFVGDNEQFF. The chain recombines TRBV5-4 with TRBJ2-1; D remains ambiguous. Germline CDR1 SGHNT, CDR2 YYREEE (reference sequence). Deletions cut 2 bases from V and 5 bases from J, with 8 bases between. The CDR3 length is 13 residues.

This clone showed up many times. The chain combines TRBV4-3 with TRBJ2-3; 10 positions agree with TRBD2. The length of the CDR3 is 18 residues. Unmatched junction bases numbered 15, after V lost 9 bases and J lost 0 bases. CDR1 and CDR2 from the germline V gene are LGHNA and YSLEER. The DNA for the CDR3 is TGCGCCAGGAATAAGAGGGCTAGCGGGGGCCTGAGCACAGATACGCAGTATTTT. It yields the protein CARNKRASGGLSTDTQYF.

This clone occurred once. The junction differs from germline at one of its ends, possibly a read error. The chain has TRBV5-5 and TRBJ1-1, with no clear D. The CDR3 loop spans 13 amino acids. Looked up from germline, CDR1 is SGHKS and CDR2 is YYEKEE (reference sequence). The CDR3 loop reads CASSFGKNTEAFF. DNA for the CDR3: TGTGCCAGTAGCTTCGGAAAGAACACTGAAGCTTTCTTT.

V gene TRBV6-1 combines with J gene TRBJ2-7; D is unclear. The CDR3 totals 13 residues. V was clipped by 4 bases and J by 6 bases, with 13 bases between them. Germline-derived CDR1 and CDR2 are MNHNS and SASEGT. The CDR3 DNA is TGTGCCAGCAGTGCCGAACTGGGCTTCGAGCAGTACTTC. Translating gives CASSAELGFEQYF.

This clone ranks as medium-sized. The gene calls are TRBV12-3 or TRBV12-4 and TRBJ1-5; tentatively, D is TRBD1 (6 bases). This CDR3 has 15 residues. V lost 3 bases to trimming and J lost 2 bases, with 11 bases between them. CDR3 loop: CASSLSGGGNQPQHF. The CDR3 coding sequence is TGTGCCAGCAGTTTGAGCGGGGGCGGCAATCAGCCCCAGCATTTT.

The V and J genes are TRBV7-2 and TRBJ2-7; TRBD2 might be the D (6 bases). Germline-derived CDR1 and CDR2 are SGHTA and FQGNSA. Trimming pared 0 bases from V and 3 bases from J, leaving 12 bases between. This CDR3 has 15 residues. CDR3 region: CASSLAGGAYYEQYF. In DNA, the CDR3 is TGTGCCAGCAGCTTAGCGGGGGGAGCCTACTACGAGCAGTACTTC.

This rearrangement joins TRBV10-2 to TRBJ1-1; 7 bases are a match to TRBD1. CDR3 length equals 14 residues. V lost 11 bases to trimming and J lost 8 bases; unmatched junction nucleotides: 17. Looked up from germline, CDR1 is WSHSY and CDR2 is SAAADI. DNA of the CDR3: TGCGCCGGCTCTTGGACAGGAACGAAGTGGGAAGCTTTCTTT. Its translation: CAGSWTGTKWEAFF.

The chain recombines TRBV6-4 with TRBJ2-5, with unresolved D. The CDR3 contains 12 residues. Looked up from germline, CDR1 is MRHNA and CDR2 is SNTAGT. V was cut by 10 bases and J by 2 bases, with 11 bases left in between. The DNA of the CDR3 is TGTGCCATCAGCATCAGTCAAGAGACCCAGTACTTC. The encoded protein is CAISISQETQYF.

The gene calls are TRBV14 and TRBJ2-3, with 7 bases that match TRBD2. The CDR3 consists of 21 residues. After removal of 1 base from V and 2 bases from J, the junction contained 21 bases not matched to a gene. The V gene's germline CDR1 is SGHDN and CDR2 FVKESK. CDR3 nucleotide sequence: TGTGCCAGCAGCCAAGTGTGGAGATCGGCGGGGGACCAACGACTCACAGATACGCAGTATTTT. Protein: CASSQVWRSAGDQRLTDTQYF.

This clone has a handful of counts. The chain carries TRBV2 and TRBJ2-5, with D hard to call. Germline V lookup: CDR1 SNHLY, CDR2 FYNNEI. V lost 6 bases to trimming and J lost 5 bases, with 7 bases between them. CDR3 length: 11 residues. In DNA form, the CDR3 reads TGTGCCAGCAGCCTAGGGGAGACCCAGTACTTC. Protein product: CASSLGETQYF.

This clone showed up many times. V usage is TRBV20-1 and J usage is TRBJ2-1; D gene uncertain. The CDR3 loop spans 17 amino acids. The V and J ends lost 0 bases and 0 bases respectively, with 15 bases between them. Germline CDR1 DFQATT, CDR2 SNEGSKA (reference sequence). Written as DNA, the CDR3 is TGCAGTGCTAGAGATCTTGGAGACTTAAGCTCCTACAATGAGCAGTTCTTC. Its protein product is CSARDLGDLSSYNEQFF.

Within the sample, this clone is medium-sized. Distinct nucleotide sequences in the sample also encode this CDR3. The CDR3 reads CASSDSSSGGANEQFF. The CDR3 coding sequence is TGTGCCAGCAGTGACTCGAGTAGCGGGGGGGCTAATGAGCAGTTCTTC. V is TRBV6-4 and J is TRBJ2-1; the match to TRBD2 covers 11 bases. The CDR3 has 16 residues. Per the germline V gene, CDR1 is MRHNA and CDR2 is SNTAGT. V lost 0 bases, J lost 7 bases, and 5 bases stayed unmatched.

J is TRBJ1-3 and V is TRBV4-1; D not certain. Per germline, CDR1 MGHRA and CDR2 YSYEKL. This CDR3 is built from 15 residues. The V and J ends lost 0 bases and 0 bases respectively, with 6 bases between them. The CDR3 nucleotides read TGCGCCAGCAGCCAAGAAGCGGACTCTGGAAACACCATATATTTT. It specifies CASSQEADSGNTIYF.

In this sample, this clone turned up many times. Since a much larger clone is just one base distant, this may be a read error. The V and J genes are TRBV7-2 and TRBJ1-6; D unclear. This CDR3 comprises 12 residues. Germline values: CDR1 SGHTA, CDR2 FQGNSA. V was pared by 3 bases and J by 11 bases, with 8 bases between. CDR3 amino acids: CTSSFTGTPLHF. As DNA, the CDR3 is TGTACCAGCAGCTTTACGGGGACACCCCTCCACTTT.

This clone was counted only a few times. This chain links TRBV10-1 with TRBJ2-2; 9 positions match TRBD1. Germline V lookup: CDR1 WNHNN, CDR2 SYGVQD (reference sequence). The V gene end was trimmed by 6 bases and the J gene end by 1 base; junction bases not matched to a gene: 6. The CDR3 consists of 16 residues. CDR3 sequence: CASSNRGLKNTGELFF. CDR3 DNA: TGCGCCAGCAGCAACAGGGGGCTAAAGAACACCGGGGAGCTGTTTTTT.

In its sample, this clone was seen a few times. V and J are TRBV6-1 and TRBJ1-1; a possible D gene is TRBD1 (5 bases). CDR1 MNHNS and CDR2 SASEGT come from the germline V gene. Trimming took off 3 bases at V and 2 bases at J, with 19 bases between the two ends. The CDR3 runs to 17 residues. The CDR3 coding sequence is TGTGCCAGCAGTGACTTTATCCGGGGGGTTGGAAACACTGAAGCTTTCTTT. It encodes CASSDFIRGVGNTEAFF.

The V call is TRBV29-1, the J call TRBJ2-5; 10 bases are shared with TRBD1. Germline lookup yields CDR1 SQVTM and CDR2 ANQGSEA. The CDR3 runs 15 residues. The V gene end was trimmed by 4 bases and the J gene end by 1 base; junction bases not matched to a gene: 6. The CDR3 reads CSVGGQGIFQETQYF. DNA for the CDR3: TGCAGCGTTGGGGGACAGGGGATTTTCCAAGAGACCCAGTACTTC.

To note about this clone: The sample holds other DNA sequences that translate to the same CDR3. J is TRBJ1-1 and V is TRBV20-1; TRBD1 aligns across 7 bases. Germline CDR1 is DFQATT and CDR2 is SNEGSKA (reference sequence). V was clipped by 5 bases and J by 0 bases; unmatched bases: 9. The CDR3 is 15 amino acids. CDR3 bases: TGCAGTGCTGGTATGACAGGGCGTCTGAACACTGAAGCTTTCTTT. Translated, it gives CSAGMTGRLNTEAFF.

The rearrangement joins TRBV5-1 to TRBJ2-7; a weak D match, TRBD2 (8 bases). The ends were cut back, 3 bases at V and 3 bases at J, with 13 bases in the middle. This CDR3 contains 14 residues. Per the germline V gene, CDR1 is SGHRS and CDR2 is YFSETQ. The CDR3 DNA sequence: TGCGCCAGCAGCTCGGGAGGGGACAGCTACGAGCAGTACTTC. Protein sequence: CASSSGGDSYEQYF.